Listed here are 18 T cell receptor beta chains from one sample, sequenced in a study of graft-versus-host responses after intestinal transplantation. Clones were sequenced by immunoSEQ multiplex PCR, and TCRdb holds only the in-frame ones, with some missing. The table has about 70,000 clones, 90% seen once. No antigen is known for these receptors. The material was unstimulated CD8+ T cells sorted from spleen or lymph node cells, obtained before intestinal transplant. Every receptor here comes from a human donor who received an intestinal transplant.

V usage is TRBV27 and J usage is TRBJ2-5; TRBD2 agrees at 12 bases. CDR1 and CDR2 from the germline V gene are MNHEY and SMNVEV (reference sequence). The CDR3 has 16 residues. Unmatched junction bases numbered 4, after V lost 5 bases and J lost 0 bases. CDR3 loop: CASSPRLAGDQETQYF. The DNA of the CDR3 is TGTGCCAGCAGTCCCCGACTAGCGGGGGACCAAGAGACCCAGTACTTC.

This clone was detected once. The chain couples TRBV5-1 to TRBJ1-2; D possibly corresponds to TRBD1 (5 bases). This CDR3 spans 14 amino acids. The germline V gene has CDR1 SGHRS and CDR2 YFSETQ. The V end was cut by 0 bases, the J end by 4 bases, with 10 bases between. Written as DNA, the CDR3 is TGCGCCAGCAGCTTGGCCGGACATTCCTATGGCTACACCTTC. It specifies CASSLAGHSYGYTF. The full variable domain, with the rest looked up from reference TRBV5-1 and TRBJ1-2, is KAGVTQTPRYLIKTRGQQVTLSCSPISGHRSVSWYQQTPGQGLQFLFEYFSETQRNKGNFPGRFSGRQFSNSRSEMNVSTLELGDSALYLCASSLAGHSYGYTFGSGTRLTVV.

The rearrangement links TRBV7-9 to TRBJ1-1, with TRBD1 matching 12 bases. This CDR3 contains 15 residues. From germline, CDR1 is SEHNR and CDR2 FQNEAQ (reference sequence). The trim removed 5 bases at V and 5 bases at J, leaving 6 bases unmatched. This CDR3 is CASSGGTGGVTEAFF. The CDR3 DNA follows: TGTGCCAGCAGCGGGGGGACAGGGGGCGTAACTGAAGCTTTCTTT.

Here the CDR3 DNA reads TGCAGCGTTGAGGGGGGGAGCGCAGATACGCAGTATTTT. It is translated as CSVEGGSADTQYF. V usage is TRBV29-1 and J usage is TRBJ2-3; 7 nucleotides agree with TRBD2. The V gene end was trimmed by 3 bases and the J gene end by 4 bases; junction bases not matched to a gene: 4. This CDR3 has 13 residues. The germline CDR1 and CDR2 sequences are SQVTM and ANQGSEA.

This chain joins TRBV13 and TRBJ2-5; D is unclear. The J call may be wrong; the DNA end is better matched by TRBJ2-7. Germline V lookup: CDR1 PRHDT, CDR2 FYEKMQ (reference sequence). The CDR3 loop spans 13 amino acids. CDR3 in amino acids: CASSLAGTYEQYF. CDR3 DNA sequence: TGTGCCAGCAGCTTAGCGGGTACTTACGAGCAGTACTTC.

The chain combines TRBV6-1 with TRBJ2-7, with TRBD1 identical over 10 bases. This CDR3 comprises 15 residues. Germline V gene data show CDR1 as MNHNS and CDR2 as SASEGT. V shed 2 bases and J 2 bases; nucleotides not matched to a gene: 3. The CDR3 DNA reads TGTGCCAGCAGTGAATCGGGGACAGGGGCCTACGAGCAGTACTTC. Protein: CASSESGTGAYEQYF.

The rearrangement links TRBV7-9 to TRBJ1-1; 7 positions match TRBD1. CDR1 is SEHNR, CDR2 FQNEAQ, per germline (reference sequence). The CDR3 totals 14 residues. The ends lost 2 bases at V and 4 bases at J; junction bases unmatched: 4. The CDR3 is CASSLRDRPTEAFF. As DNA, the CDR3 is TGTGCCAGCAGCTTAAGGGACAGACCCACTGAAGCTTTCTTT.

The gene calls are TRBV27 and TRBJ2-5; 10 bases match TRBD2. TRBJ2-7 explains the end of the DNA better; the J call may be wrong. The CDR3 spans 16 residues. Germline V gene data show CDR1 as MNHEY and CDR2 as SMNVEV (reference sequence). CDR3 nucleotide sequence: TGTGCCAGCAGTCCACTGGGTAGCGGGGGGATCCACGAGCAGTACTTC. It yields the protein CASSPLGSGGIHEQYF.

The chain joins TRBV7-8 to TRBJ2-3; TRBD2 might be the D (6 bases). Trimming removed 4 bases from V and 4 bases from J, with 15 bases in between. Germline V gene lookup returns CDR1 SGHVS and CDR2 FQNEAQ. CDR3 length: 15 amino acids. CDR3 coding DNA: TGTGCCAGCAGCTCAACGGGACTCCCTGCAGATACGCAGTATTTT. Amino acids: CASSSTGLPADTQYF.

This clone came up once. The chain joins TRBV4-2 to TRBJ2-1; the D gene is possibly TRBD2 (6 bases). Germline V gives CDR1 LGHNA, CDR2 YNFKEQ. The CDR3 loop spans 11 amino acids. V was trimmed by 5 bases and J by 10 bases, leaving 9 bases between them. The CDR3 here is CASSDGGEQFF. The CDR3 DNA follows: TGTGCCAGCAGCGATGGGGGGGAGCAGTTCTTC.

This sequence joins TRBV9 and TRBJ2-7; D is ambiguous. The germline V and J ends were trimmed by 4 bases and 3 bases, with 11 bases remaining between them. CDR3 size: 13 residues. The germline CDR1 and CDR2 sequences are SGDLS and YYNGEE. The CDR3 reads CASSLNDNYEQYF. The CDR3 DNA reads as TGTGCCAGCAGCTTAAACGACAACTACGAGCAGTACTTC.

The gene calls are TRBV9 and TRBJ2-7; 9 bases line up with TRBD1. Germline CDR1 is SGDLS and CDR2 is YYNGEE. The CDR3 length is 15 residues. With 0 bases clipped from V and 1 base from J, the junction kept 2 bases outside the gene matches. This CDR3 is CASSVEGTGSYEQYF. The CDR3 DNA reads as TGTGCCAGCAGCGTAGAAGGGACAGGGTCCTACGAGCAGTACTTC. Full variable domain (outside the CDR3, taken from reference TRBV9 and TRBJ2-7): DSGVTQTPKHLITATGQRVTLRCSPRSGDLSVYWYQQSLDQGLQFLIQYYNGEERAKGNILERFSAQQFPDLHSELNLSSLELGDSALYFCASSVEGTGSYEQYFGPGTRLTVT.

The chain combines TRBV2 with TRBJ2-7, with D possibly being TRBD1 (6 bases). The length of the CDR3 is 12 residues. V lost 7 bases to trimming and J lost 3 bases, with 10 bases between them. Germline-derived CDR1 and CDR2 are SNHLY and FYNNEI. The CDR3 region is CASTDRNYEQYF. The CDR3 DNA follows: TGTGCCAGCACCGACAGGAACTACGAGCAGTACTTC. Drawing the rest from reference TRBV2 and TRBJ2-7, the complete variable domain is EPEVTQTPSHQVTQMGQEVILRCVPISNHLYFYWYRQILGQKVEFLVSFYNNEISEKSEIFDDQFSVERPDGSNFTLKIRSTKLEDSAMYFCASTDRNYEQYFGPGTRLTVT.

The gene calls are TRBV4-1 and TRBJ1-2, with D unresolved. Germline CDR1 reads MGHRA; CDR2 reads YSYEKL. V lost 1 base, J lost 8 bases, and 17 bases lay in between. This CDR3 contains 15 residues. The CDR3 DNA follows: TGCGCCAGCAGCCAAGGTGAGGGTATGGCAGAGGGCTACACCTTC. The encoded protein is CASSQGEGMAEGYTF.

This chain uses TRBV5-1 with TRBJ2-2, with TRBD2 matching 11 bases. Germline lookup yields CDR1 SGHRS and CDR2 YFSETQ. J lost 0 bases, V lost 0 bases, and 1 base had no gene match. The CDR3 covers 17 residues. For the CDR3, the DNA is TGCGCCAGCAGCTTGGCTAGCGGGGGGACGAACACCGGGGAGCTGTTTTTT. It specifies CASSLASGGTNTGELFF. The whole variable domain, filled in from reference TRBV5-1 and TRBJ2-2, reads KAGVTQTPRYLIKTRGQQVTLSCSPISGHRSVSWYQQTPGQGLQFLFEYFSETQRNKGNFPGRFSGRQFSNSRSEMNVSTLELGDSALYLCASSLASGGTNTGELFFGEGSRLTVL.

The genes are TRBV2 and TRBJ2-5, with TRBD2 matching over 12 bases. The CDR3 extends over 15 amino acids. The V and J ends lost 3 bases and 4 bases, in that order; junction bases with no gene match: 3. From germline, CDR1 is SNHLY and CDR2 FYNNEI. The CDR3 here is CASSDPTSGGETQYF. In DNA form, the CDR3 reads TGTGCCAGCAGTGACCCGACTAGCGGGGGAGAGACCCAGTACTTC.

The genes are TRBV5-1 and TRBJ1-6, with D possibly being TRBD1 (6 bases). There are 14 residues in the CDR3. Trimming took off 3 bases at V and 7 bases at J, with 11 bases between the two ends. Germline CDR1 reads SGHRS; CDR2 reads YFSETQ. This CDR3 reads CASSYGQSNSPLHF. CDR3 DNA: TGCGCCAGCAGCTACGGACAGAGCAATTCACCCCTCCACTTT.

The chain uses TRBV10-2 and TRBJ2-5; 10 bases agree with TRBD1. J lost 5 bases, V lost 3 bases, and 6 bases had no gene match. This CDR3 has 15 residues. CDR1 WSHSY and CDR2 SAAADI come from the germline V gene. In DNA form, the CDR3 reads TGCGCCAGCAGTGATTGGGACAGGGGCCCCGAGACCCAGTACTTC. This translates into CASSDWDRGPETQYF.